A single sample gave rise to the 15 T cell receptor beta chains below, sequenced in a study of early T cells in non-severe SARS-CoV-2 infection. TCRdb reanalysed the 5' RACE reads using MiXCR and keeps one entry per CDR3 protein. This sample yields about 46,000 distinct CDR3 sequences, of which 5.4% are seen a single time; 5% to 6.5% belongs to the top ten. This specimen was whole blood, taken at baseline. The receptors originated from an adult who was a healthcare worker with PCR-confirmed SARS-CoV-2 infection or an uninfected control (not recorded which).

This clonotype was picked up many times. The chain carries TRBV25-1 and TRBJ2-2; TRBD2 agrees at 8 bases. The germline CDR1 and CDR2 sequences are MGHDK and SYGVNS. This CDR3 comprises 15 residues. V lost 8 bases and J lost 0; bases outside the gene matches: 5. CDR3 sequence reads: CASLPTSANTGELFF. DNA for the CDR3: TGTGCCAGCCTCCCGACTAGCGCGAACACCGGGGAGCTGTTTTTT. Looking up the rest from reference TRBV25-1 and TRBJ2-2 gives the full variable domain: EADIYQTPRYLVIGTGKKITLECSQTMGHDKMYWYQQDPGMELHLIHYSYGVNSTEKGDLSSESTVSRIRTEHFPLTLESARPSHTSQYLCASLPTSANTGELFFGEGSRLTVL.

In this sample, this clonotype turned up many times. J is TRBJ1-6 and V is TRBV5-1; D not resolved. V shed 4 bases and J shed 12 bases, with 17 bases lying between them. CDR1 and CDR2 (germline): SGHRS, YFSETQ. This CDR3 is built from 14 residues. The DNA of the CDR3 is TGCGCCAGCAGCAAACCGGACGGATCCGTACCCCTCCACTTT. The encoded protein is CASSKPDGSVPLHF.

The chain has TRBV11-2 and TRBJ2-7, with D perhaps matching TRBD1 (6 bases). This CDR3 is built from 13 residues. Germline CDR1 SGHAT, CDR2 FQNNGV. The V end was cut by 0 bases, the J end by 5 bases, with 8 bases between. This CDR3 reads CASSLDRDNEQYF. The CDR3 region has the DNA TGTGCCAGCAGCTTAGACAGGGACAACGAGCAGTACTTC.

This clonotype was seen many times. The chain is built from TRBV7-3 and TRBJ2-6; no firm D call. Germline assignment: CDR1 SGHTA and CDR2 FQGTGA. This CDR3 is 14 amino acids long. The V end lost 0 bases, the J end lost 3 bases, and 3 bases lay between the germline ends. Here the CDR3 DNA reads TGTGCCAGCAGCTTAACAGGTGGGGCCAACGTCCTGACTTTC. Translating gives CASSLTGGANVLTF.

The table lists this clonotype with many counts. The V gene is TRBV15, the J gene TRBJ2-5; 11 nucleotides align to TRBD1. The junction had 2 bases not matched to a gene; V was cut back by 1 base and J by 4 bases. This CDR3 is 15 amino acids long. Per germline, CDR1 LNHNV and CDR2 YYDKDF (reference sequence). DNA of the CDR3: TGTGCCACCAGCAGAGCGGGACAGGGGGGAGAGACCCAGTACTTC. It translates to CATSRAGQGGETQYF.

This clonotype has just a few counts. V and J are TRBV20-1 and TRBJ2-3; 7 bases are shared with TRBD2. The V gene end was trimmed by 6 bases and the J gene end by 3 bases; junction bases not matched to a gene: 6. Germline lookup yields CDR1 DFQATT and CDR2 SNEGSKA (reference sequence). This CDR3 comprises 13 residues. CDR3 amino acids: CSAPRAGTDTQYF. Here the CDR3 DNA reads TGCAGTGCCCCCCGAGCGGGGACAGATACGCAGTATTTT.

The sample holds one count of this clonotype. The chain couples TRBV2 to TRBJ2-1; the match to TRBD2 covers 10 bases. The V segment lost 7 bases and the J segment 10 bases; nucleotides outside the gene matches: 19. The CDR3 length is 17 residues. Germline V gives CDR1 SNHLY, CDR2 FYNNEI. The CDR3 region is CASITQSPSGRVEEQFF. The CDR3 nucleotides are TGTGCCAGCATCACTCAATCCCCTAGCGGGAGAGTGGAAGAGCAGTTCTTC.

The sample holds a few counts of this clonotype. This chain uses TRBV12-3 or TRBV12-4 with TRBJ2-5; D gene uncertain. This CDR3 comprises 15 residues. Trimming cost V 4 bases and J 4 bases, with 16 bases left between them. The CDR3 region has the DNA TGTGCCAGCAGTTCTAACAGCGCCCTAAGAGAGACCCAGTACTTC. Translation gives CASSSNSALRETQYF.

Many counts were recorded for this clonotype. The chain has TRBV20-1 and TRBJ2-1; 7 nucleotides agree with TRBD2. CDR1 is DFQATT, CDR2 SNEGSKA, per germline (reference sequence). CDR3 length: 15 amino acids. V lost 6 bases to trimming and J lost 9 bases; unmatched junction nucleotides: 17. The CDR3 nucleotides read TGCAGTGCCGACCCTCGGACTAGGATGGGTAGTGAGCAGTTCTTC. It is translated as CSADPRTRMGSEQFF.

This clonotype has at least ten counts. This chain connects TRBV5-4 to TRBJ2-5; 7 bases fit TRBD1. Per the germline V gene, CDR1 is SGHNT and CDR2 is YYREEE (reference sequence). CDR3 length equals 14 residues. J lost 5 bases, V lost 2 bases, and 6 bases had no gene match. CDR3: CASSFLTGSETQYF. The DNA of the CDR3 is TGTGCCAGCAGCTTCTTGACAGGGTCGGAGACCCAGTACTTC. Variable domain in full (rest from reference TRBV5-4 and TRBJ2-5): ETGVTQSPTHLIKTRGQQVTLRCSSQSGHNTVSWYQQALGQGPQFIFQYYREEENGRGNFPPRFSGLQFPNYSSELNVNALELDDSALYLCASSFLTGSETQYFGPGTRLLVL.

Comment on this clonotype: This sequence may be a read error, since a much larger clone differs from it by one base. V and J are TRBV27 and TRBJ2-1, with a tentative D call TRBD2 (6 bases). Germline values: CDR1 MNHEY, CDR2 SMNVEV (reference sequence). V lost 0 bases to trimming and J lost 8 bases, with 11 bases between them. The CDR3 length is 14 residues. The CDR3 is CASSLSITGDEQFF. DNA for the CDR3: TGTGCCAGCAGTTTATCGATCACGGGGGATGAGCAGTTCTTC.

The chain employs TRBV20-1 and TRBJ2-3; 9 nucleotides agree with TRBD2. The CDR3 length is 15 residues. The germline V gene has CDR1 DFQATT and CDR2 SNEGSKA (reference sequence). The junction had 9 bases not matched to a gene; V was cut back by 6 bases and J by 2 bases. CDR3 region: CSARIAGVTTDTQYF. CDR3 bases: TGCAGTGCCAGAATAGCGGGGGTCACCACAGATACGCAGTATTTT.

The rearrangement links TRBV6-6 to TRBJ2-7; TRBD1 aligns across 8 bases. Germline V gene data show CDR1 as MNHNY and CDR2 as SVGAGI (reference sequence). This CDR3 comprises 15 residues. V shed 0 bases and J 5 bases; nucleotides not matched to a gene: 6. The CDR3 region has the DNA TGTGCCAGCAGTTACTCGAGTGACAGGGGTGACGAGCAGTACTTC. It codes for CASSYSSDRGDEQYF.

In its sample, this clonotype was seen many times. The rearrangement joins TRBV30 to TRBJ2-7, with 8 bases identical to TRBD1. Germline CDR1 reads GTSNPN; CDR2 reads SVGIG (reference sequence). Trimming cost V 4 bases and J 5 bases; bases outside gene matches: 4. CDR3 length equals 12 residues. The CDR3 loop is CAWTQGEHEQYF. The CDR3 coding sequence is TGTGCCTGGACACAGGGGGAGCACGAGCAGTACTTC. The full variable domain, rest sourced from reference TRBV30 and TRBJ2-7, is SQTIHQWPATLVQPVGSPLSLECTVEGTSNPNLYWYRQAAGRGLQLLFYSVGIGQISSEVPQNLSASRPQDRQFILSSKKLLLSDSGFYLCAWTQGEHEQYFGPGTRLTVT.

This clonotype showed up many times. This chain uses TRBV7-2 with TRBJ1-5; D unresolved. Germline V gene data show CDR1 as SGHTA and CDR2 as FQGNSA. The CDR3 runs 13 residues. V dropped 2 bases and J dropped 1 base, with 3 bases sitting between them. CDR3 nucleotide sequence: TGTGCCAGCAGCTTAAGAAGCAATCAGCCCCAGCATTTT. Protein product: CASSLRSNQPQHF.